The 9 T cell receptor beta chains given below trace back to one sample, sequenced in a study of CD8+CD57+ T cells in acquired aplastic anemia. Using genomic DNA as the template, TCR beta VDJ and CDR3 profiling was carried out. TCRdb recomputed calls from the reads with MiXCR, one row per CDR3 protein. The sample contains around 200,000 distinct CDR3 sequences, less than 60% of which appear only once. Patients chosen for sequencing had CD8+CD57+ cells that had expanded, as shown by flow cytometry. The sample comprised sorted CD4+, CD8+, or CD8+CD57+ T cells (not recorded which) from PBMCs. These receptors all stem from a human donor with aplastic anemia.

This clonotype was counted ten times or more. The chain has TRBV5-6 and TRBJ1-2; D is ambiguous. CDR1 is SGHDT and CDR2 is YYEEEE in the germline V gene. The CDR3 sequence is 13 residues long. V lost 0 bases to trimming and J lost 4 bases, with 7 bases between them. The CDR3 here is CASSLGKPYGYTF. The CDR3 DNA reads TGTGCCAGCAGCTTGGGGAAGCCCTATGGCTACACCTTC.

Regarding this clonotype: This may be a read error: a much more frequent sequence differs by one nucleotide. This CDR3 is missing its conserved last phenylalanine or tryptophan, likely due to a read error. The chain carries TRBV7-8 and TRBJ2-7, with D perhaps matching TRBD2 (5 bases). This CDR3 spans 16 amino acids. From germline, CDR1 is SGHVS and CDR2 FQNEAQ. Between the trimmed V and J ends, which lost 5 bases and 2 bases, there was a span of 19 bases. CDR3 loop: CASSPGGLQAAYEQYS. CDR3 nucleotides: TGTGCCAGCAGCCCTGGAGGCCTTCAAGCCGCCTACGAGCAGTACTCC.

This chain joins TRBV7-9 and TRBJ2-6; D may be TRBD1 (6 bases). This CDR3 is built from 17 residues. Trimming cost V 5 bases and J 0 bases, with 14 bases left between them. Germline V gene sequence: CDR1 SEHNR, CDR2 FQNEAQ (reference sequence). Here the CDR3 reads CASSPRGPSSGANVLTF. The CDR3 DNA follows: TGTGCCAGCAGCCCCAGGGGACCGAGCTCTGGGGCCAACGTCCTGACTTTC.

The rearrangement joins TRBV19 to TRBJ2-1, with a weak D call TRBD2 (6 bases). The CDR3 is 15 amino acids. Germline V gene sequence: CDR1 LNHDA, CDR2 SQIVND (reference sequence). Trimming cost V 3 bases and J 2 bases, with 11 bases left between them. CDR3 DNA sequence: TGTGCCAGTAGTATTCGCGCGGGAACCTACAATGAGCAGTTCTTC. This encodes CASSIRAGTYNEQFF.

This chain connects TRBV20-1 to TRBJ2-1, with 10 positions matching TRBD1. V trimming: 4 bases; J trimming: 8 bases; junction bases outside the gene matches: 8. The CDR3 totals 14 residues. CDR1 is DFQATT and CDR2 is SNEGSKA in the germline V gene (reference sequence). The CDR3 sequence: CSATAGTGEDEQFF. CDR3 coding DNA: TGCAGTGCTACGGCCGGGACAGGGGAAGATGAGCAGTTCTTC.

This clonotype was recorded many times. The V call is TRBV2, the J call TRBJ1-1; D remains ambiguous. Trimming left V 6 bases short and J 1 base short, with 15 bases between. The germline V gene has CDR1 SNHLY and CDR2 FYNNEI. The CDR3 has 15 amino acids. This CDR3 is CASRQAPSSNTEAFF. The CDR3 DNA sequence: TGTGCCAGCAGGCAGGCCCCGTCATCGAACACTGAAGCTTTCTTT.

As for this clonotype: A read error is likely, as this CDR3 ends without the conserved phenylalanine or tryptophan. The DNA is left out, because the CDR3 cannot be placed on it with certainty; the CDR3 is given as TCRdb lists it. The CDR3 sequence: CASSLGMG. The chain uses TRBV7-8 and TRBJ2-7. The CDR3 is 8 residues long, counting both termini. Germline loops: CDR1 SGHVS, CDR2 FQNEAQ.

A word on this clonotype: The conserved phenylalanine or tryptophan normally closing the CDR3 is absent here, so this likely arose from a read error. The CDR3 DNA reads as TGTGCCAGCAGCTTAGGGACAGGGGCTAACAATGAGCAGTTCCTC. Translating it yields CASSLGTGANNEQFL. The chain combines TRBV7-9 with TRBJ2-1, with 9 bases aligning to TRBD1. Losses at the gene ends were 1 base for V and 5 bases for J; bases not matched to a gene: 3. CDR1 is SEHNR, CDR2 FQNEAQ, per germline (reference sequence). CDR3 size: 15 residues.

Concerning this clonotype itself: At one end the junction does not follow the germline gene, possibly because of a read error. The CDR3 sequence: CASSPRTSGGTYDQYF. In DNA form, the CDR3 reads TGTGCCAGCTCACCTCGGACTAGCGGGGGGACCTACGATCAGTACTTC. V and J are TRBV6-5 and TRBJ2-7, with 14 bases identical to TRBD2. Germline-derived CDR1 and CDR2 are MNHEY and SVGAGI. This CDR3 contains 16 residues.